A single count supports the clone carrying this T cell receptor beta chain. This entry belongs to a study of blood T cell repertoires in COVID-19. Background on the study: From T cells, B-cell-depleted T cells, or PBMCs came the material, which was cDNA or gDNA.

Sequencing used immunoSEQ multiplex PCR; TCRdb keeps in-frame clones, though not all of them. The sample consists of about 49,000 clones, 65% to 85% of them appearing once. Losses at the gene ends were 2 bases for V and 0 bases for J; bases not matched to a gene: 4. The CDR3 length is 16 residues. Germline CDR1 SEHNR, CDR2 FQNEAQ (reference sequence). This clonotype was sampled from a man in his fifties or sixties with acute or convalescent COVID-19. J is TRBJ2-1 and V is TRBV7-9; 7 bases agree with TRBD2. The sample taken for sequencing was peripheral blood. CDR3 bases: TGTGCCAGCAGCTTATCAGGCGGGAGCTCCTACAATGAGCAGTTCTTC. Amino acids: CASSLSGGSSYNEQFF.